Below, 2 T cell receptor beta chains from the same sample are listed, as sequenced in a study of blood T cells in healthy people across ages. Primed by a sample-barcoded 5' primer and a J-beta primer mix, a second PCR proceeded for about 7 to 11 cycles. TCRdb fed the 5' RACE reads into MiXCR, producing one record per CDR3 protein. Of fewer than 2,000,000 distinct CDR3 sequences listed, 34% are singletons. The sequencing input was blood. These receptors were obtained from a woman aged 25 to 39 in good health.

This clonotype was found a few times. This chain joins TRBV18 and TRBJ2-5; D is uncertain. The CDR3 is 17 amino acids. CDR1 is KGHSH and CDR2 is LQKENI in the germline V gene. V lost 3 bases and J 4 bases, leaving 21 bases between the germline ends. CDR3 residues: CASSPPTPDRTGETQYF. The DNA for the CDR3 is TGTGCCAGCTCACCCCCTACACCCGATAGGACGGGAGAGACCCAGTACTTC.

V gene TRBV20-1 combines with J gene TRBJ2-3; D is perhaps TRBD1 (5 bases). Germline V lookup: CDR1 DFQATT, CDR2 SNEGSKA (reference sequence). This CDR3 is 14 amino acids long. V lost 0 bases, J lost 7 bases, and 14 bases lay in between. This chain's CDR3 is CSARDRGSRYTQYF. CDR3 nucleotide sequence: TGCAGTGCTAGAGATAGGGGCAGCAGGTATACGCAGTATTTT.